What follows are 25 T cell receptor beta chains derived from one specimen sequenced in a study of regulatory T cells in long-lasting Graves disease. Combining iRepertoire HTBI primers with Arm-PCR of CDR3 regions, the authors built TCR beta libraries. TCRdb reprocessed the multiplex PCR reads with MiXCR, giving one entry per CDR3 protein. The table records 430,000 or so distinct CDR3 sequences, around a fifth of them present only once. Time point defined: persistent/refractory GD, antithyroid drugs over 5 years with positive TRAb. Construction of the TCR library relied on RNA isolated from PBMCs. The sequencing used peripheral blood mononuclear cells (PBMCs), collected when the disease was refractory, from a patient treated with antithyroid drugs. These receptors were obtained from a female donor with Graves disease.

A remark on this clonotype: A read error may explain this, as a much larger clone is one base away. The rearrangement links TRBV20-1 to TRBJ2-7; TRBD2 aligns across 9 bases. The germline V gene encodes CDR1 DFQATT and CDR2 SNEGSKA (reference sequence). J gave up 5 bases and V 6 bases, and 2 bases lay outside the gene matches. The CDR3 is 11 residues long. CDR3 in amino acids: CSAASGNEQYF. The CDR3 DNA follows: TGCAGTGCCGCTAGCGGGAACGAGCAGTACTTC.

There are many counts of this clonotype. V is TRBV12-3 or TRBV12-4 and J is TRBJ1-4; tentatively, D is TRBD1 (6 bases). The ends were cut back, 5 bases at V and 5 bases at J, with 18 bases in the middle. There are 16 residues in the CDR3. CDR3 DNA sequence: TGTGCCAGCAGTCCAGACAGGTGGATAAGAAATGAAAAACTGTTTTTT. Its translation is CASSPDRWIRNEKLFF.

The chain recombines TRBV27 with TRBJ2-5, with D uncertain. Trimming stripped 2 bases from V and 13 bases from J, with 8 bases between. This CDR3 comprises 10 residues. Per the germline V gene, CDR1 is MNHEY and CDR2 is SMNVEV (reference sequence). CDR3 DNA: TGTGCCAGCAGTTTAGTGTCAGGGTACTTC. This codes for CASSLVSGYF.

This clonotype was seen a handful of times. The chain carries TRBV28 and TRBJ2-1, with 8 bases that match TRBD2. Germline loops: CDR1 MDHEN, CDR2 SYDVKM. CDR3 length: 14 amino acids. The junction had 5 bases not matched to a gene; V was cut back by 6 bases and J by 4 bases. The CDR3 sequence: CASRPGLGYNEQFF. The CDR3, as DNA: TGTGCCAGCAGGCCGGGACTAGGATACAATGAGCAGTTCTTC.

CDR3: CATSSSETQYF. CDR3 nucleotides: TGTGCCACTTCCTCATCCGAGACCCAGTACTTC. The chain joins TRBV7-3 to TRBJ2-5; no clear D gene. V lost 10 bases to trimming and J lost 5 bases, with 11 bases between them. Germline CDR1 SGHTA, CDR2 FQGTGA. The length of the CDR3 is 11 residues. Drawing the rest from reference TRBV7-3 and TRBJ2-5, the complete variable domain is GAGVSQTPSNKVTEKGKYVELRCDPISGHTALYWYRQSLGQGPEFLIYFQGTGAADDSGLPNDRFFAVRPEGSVSTLKIQRTERGDSAVYLCATSSSETQYFGPGTRLLVL.

The sample holds many counts of this clonotype. The chain links TRBV30 to TRBJ1-6; weak D call: TRBD1 (5 bases). From germline, CDR1 is GTSNPN and CDR2 SVGIG (reference sequence). This CDR3 contains 13 residues. Trimming removed 4 bases at V and 7 bases at J, with 11 bases between. The CDR3 DNA follows: TGTGCCTGGACGACAGTGCGGAATTCACCCCTCCACTTT. Translated, it gives CAWTTVRNSPLHF.

The V and J genes are TRBV7-9 and TRBJ1-4, with 7 bases matching TRBD1. The CDR3 has 14 amino acids. The V and J ends lost 6 bases and 5 bases, in that order; junction bases with no gene match: 6. Germline values: CDR1 SEHNR, CDR2 FQNEAQ (reference sequence). The CDR3 coding sequence is TGTGCCAGCAGAGAGGGACAGCTAAATGAAAAACTGTTTTTT. Translated: CASREGQLNEKLFF.

This clonotype has a count of ten or more. The gene calls are TRBV12-3 or TRBV12-4 and TRBJ2-7; 7 nucleotides agree with TRBD1. V shed 5 bases and J 7 bases; nucleotides not matched to a gene: 5. This CDR3 has 12 residues. The CDR3 DNA sequence: TGTGCCAGCAGTGACACAGGGGAAGAGCAGTACTTC. Encoded protein: CASSDTGEEQYF.

This clonotype was seen ten or more times. The chain recombines TRBV10-3 with TRBJ2-2; D is ambiguous. The CDR3 is 16 amino acids. The germline V gene has CDR1 ENHRY and CDR2 SYGVKD. Trimming removed 2 bases from V and 4 bases from J, with 14 bases in between. The CDR3 DNA reads as TGTGCCATCAGTGAGGGGGTTGGGGTCTTCACCGGGGAGCTGTTTTTT. This codes for CAISEGVGVFTGELFF.

This clonotype was seen ten or more times. The chain is built from TRBV7-9 and TRBJ2-5; 13 nucleotides align to TRBD2. There are 16 residues in the CDR3. Germline CDR1 reads SEHNR; CDR2 reads FQNEAQ (reference sequence). Trimming took 6 bases from V and 0 from J; bases not matched to a gene: 4. The CDR3 coding sequence is TGTGCCAGCAGGGAGGGGACTAGCGGGAACCAAGAGACCCAGTACTTC. Amino acids: CASREGTSGNQETQYF.

Remarks on this clonotype: Relative to the germline gene, one junction end is altered; a read error may explain this. The rearrangement uses TRBV7-9 and TRBJ1-4, with D possibly TRBD1 on 5 matching bases. The CDR3 runs 16 residues. Germline V gives CDR1 SEHNR, CDR2 FQNEAQ (reference sequence). The CDR3 coding sequence is TGTGCCAGCAGTTTAGGTACAGGTCTGCTGGATGAAAAACTGTTTTTT. Its translation: CASSLGTGLLDEKLFF.

This clonotype was seen a handful of times. The chain employs TRBV6-2 or TRBV6-3 and TRBJ2-2; D is unresolved. V lost 5 bases and J lost 1, with 20 bases in between. Germline assignment: CDR1 MNHEY and CDR2 SVGEGT. This CDR3 region has 18 residues. This CDR3 is CASSDILLGSWNTGELFF. CDR3 sequence (DNA): TGTGCCAGCAGTGATATCCTTCTGGGGTCATGGAACACCGGGGAGCTGTTTTTT.

This clonotype was seen a handful of times. The V call is TRBV7-9, the J call TRBJ2-2; 9 nucleotides agree with TRBD2. The CDR3 loop spans 15 amino acids. The germline V gene encodes CDR1 SEHNR and CDR2 FQNEAQ (reference sequence). Losses at the gene ends were 3 bases for V and 7 bases for J; bases not matched to a gene: 6. CDR3 DNA: TGTGCCAGCAGCTTGTTAGCGGGAGAAAGCGGGGAGCTGTTTTTT. Encoded protein: CASSLLAGESGELFF.

This clonotype was counted a few times. The chain is built from TRBV6-2 or TRBV6-3 and TRBJ1-4; D gene unclear. V was pared by 0 bases and J by 5 bases, with 10 bases between. Germline V gene data show CDR1 as MNHEY and CDR2 as SVGEGT. The CDR3 has 15 amino acids. The CDR3 sequence is CASSYSSGGNEKLFF. In nucleotides, the CDR3 is TGTGCCAGCAGTTACTCGAGTGGAGGGAATGAAAAACTGTTTTTT.

The table lists this clonotype with many counts. The V and J genes are TRBV27 and TRBJ2-7; the D is unclear. The CDR3 loop spans 14 amino acids. Deletions cut 5 bases from V and 4 bases from J, with 15 bases between. Germline loops: CDR1 MNHEY, CDR2 SMNVEV (reference sequence). The CDR3 protein is CASSKGFGGYEQYF. The CDR3 coding sequence is TGTGCCAGCAGTAAGGGTTTCGGTGGATACGAGCAGTACTTC.

Comments on this clonotype: This could be a read error, since a much larger clone is one nucleotide away. V and J are TRBV20-1 and TRBJ2-5, with D tentatively TRBD1 (5 bases). CDR1 DFQATT and CDR2 SNEGSKA come from the germline V gene (reference sequence). CDR3 size: 14 residues. The germline V and J ends were trimmed by 6 bases and 5 bases, with 19 bases remaining between them. In nucleotides, the CDR3 is TGCAGTGCCTTTTCGCCTTCAGGGCGGGAGACCCAGTACTTC. This encodes CSAFSPSGRETQYF.

This clonotype occurred once. The rearrangement links TRBV10-2 to TRBJ2-1; D is undetermined. The germline CDR1 and CDR2 sequences are WSHSY and SAAADI. The CDR3 runs 14 residues. V was trimmed by 7 bases and J by 7 bases, leaving 17 bases between them. The CDR3 coding sequence is TGCGCCAGCAATCGGGCAGGCCCCGATAATGAGCAGTTCTTC. Translating gives CASNRAGPDNEQFF.

Worth noting for this clonotype: This sequence may be a read error, since a much larger clone differs from it by one base. The chain links TRBV19 to TRBJ2-2; a weak D match, TRBD2 (5 bases). Germline V lookup: CDR1 LNHDA, CDR2 SQIVND (reference sequence). This CDR3 is 11 amino acids long. The CDR3 nucleotides read TGTGCCAGTACAAGCACCGGGGAGCCGTTTTTT. Its translation is CASTSTGEPFF.

In its sample, this clonotype was seen a few times. The V call is TRBV7-2, the J call TRBJ2-2; D gene uncertain. The CDR3 loop spans 16 amino acids. The V end lost 1 base, the J end lost 3 bases, and 12 bases lay between the germline ends. CDR1 is SGHTA, CDR2 FQGNSA, per germline. CDR3: CASSLVLSSHTGELFF. The CDR3 nucleotides are TGTGCCAGCAGCTTAGTGCTCAGTTCGCACACCGGGGAGCTGTTTTTT.

This clonotype was counted a few times. The chain recombines TRBV4-1 with TRBJ1-5, with D hard to call. Germline loops: CDR1 MGHRA, CDR2 YSYEKL. The V end was cut by 2 bases, the J end by 9 bases, with 20 bases between. The CDR3 totals 16 residues. Here the CDR3 reads CASSQSFGRNPAPQHF. The DNA of the CDR3 is TGCGCCAGCAGCCAATCATTTGGCAGGAATCCCGCGCCCCAGCATTTT.

This clonotype has ten or more counts. The chain recombines TRBV7-8 with TRBJ2-7; 8 bases align to TRBD2. Germline assignment: CDR1 SGHVS and CDR2 FQNEAQ. The CDR3 length is 14 residues. V lost 5 bases and J lost 6; bases outside the gene matches: 9. The CDR3 nucleotides are TGTGCCAGCAGCAAACGGGAGGGCTTAATCGAGCAGTACTTC. Amino acid sequence: CASSKREGLIEQYF.

This clonotype was seen many times. The genes are TRBV9 and TRBJ1-2, with TRBD1 as a possible D gene (6 bases). CDR1 is SGDLS and CDR2 is YYNGEE in the germline V gene. The CDR3 extends over 14 amino acids. V was shortened by 3 bases and J by 3 bases, with 12 bases between the two germline ends. The CDR3: CASSDEGVHYGYTF. The CDR3 DNA is TGTGCCAGCAGCGATGAGGGGGTGCACTATGGCTACACCTTC.

Many counts were recorded for this clonotype. The chain uses TRBV6-1 and TRBJ1-5, with D perhaps matching TRBD1 (5 bases). Trimming removed 5 bases from V and 3 bases from J, with 14 bases in between. Per the germline V gene, CDR1 is MNHNS and CDR2 is SASEGT. The CDR3 loop spans 15 amino acids. CDR3 nucleotide sequence: TGTGCCAGCAGTCCTACCCAGGGCTCCAATCAGCCCCAGCATTTT. Residues: CASSPTQGSNQPQHF.

This clonotype was observed many times. The rearrangement joins TRBV28 to TRBJ2-7; TRBD2 matches 11 bases. J gave up 3 bases and V 5 bases, and 6 bases lay outside the gene matches. This CDR3 has 15 amino acids. Germline V lookup: CDR1 MDHEN, CDR2 SYDVKM. The CDR3 loop is CASSTVTSGSYEQYF. For the CDR3, the DNA is TGTGCCAGCAGTACCGTCACTAGCGGGAGCTACGAGCAGTACTTC.

This clonotype was detected a few times. The chain is built from TRBV10-3 and TRBJ2-7; 9 bases align to TRBD1. The CDR3 has 13 amino acids. V lost 4 bases, J lost 7 bases, and 5 bases stayed unmatched. Germline CDR1 reads ENHRY; CDR2 reads SYGVKD. The CDR3 spells CAISADRGGEQYF. The CDR3 DNA reads TGTGCCATCAGTGCGGACAGGGGAGGGGAGCAGTACTTC.